The next 26 T cell receptor beta chains were all read from a single sample in a study of cytomegalovirus exposure and HLA in healthy donors. The PCR was carried out with 60 Vbeta primers and 13 Jbeta primers. This table comes from immunoSEQ multiplex PCR, and its TCRdb copy is limited to in-frame clones, with some not included. The table lists roughly 63,000 clones, roughly 75% of them singletons. Sample: PBMCs. The source of these receptors is a middle-aged woman in good health and CMV-seropositive.

The rearrangement uses TRBV11-2 and TRBJ2-1; 10 bases are shared with TRBD2. Germline V CDR1 and CDR2: SGHAT, FQNNGV. CDR3 length: 15 amino acids. After removal of 3 bases from V and 3 bases from J, the junction contained 2 bases not matched to a gene. The CDR3 bases are TGTGCCAGCAGCTTTAGCGGGGGGAACTACAATGAGCAGTTCTTC. Translating gives CASSFSGGNYNEQFF. Supplemented by reference TRBV11-2 and TRBJ2-1, the full variable domain reads EAGVAQSPRYKIIEKRQSVAFWCNPISGHATLYWYQQILGQGPKLLIQFQNNGVVDDSQLPKDRFSAERLKGVDSTLKIQPAKLEDSAVYLCASSFSGGNYNEQFFGPGTRLTVL.

The V gene is TRBV7-2, the J gene TRBJ2-5, with 12 bases lining up with TRBD2. V trimming: 5 bases; J trimming: 5 bases; junction bases outside the gene matches: 9. The CDR3 runs to 16 residues. CDR1 and CDR2 from the germline V gene are SGHTA and FQGNSA. CDR3 nucleotide sequence: TGTGCCAGCAGCCCCCCTAGCGGGGGGGCCGGGGAGACCCAGTACTTC. Its translation: CASSPPSGGAGETQYF.

The chain recombines TRBV2 with TRBJ1-2; D not certain. The CDR3 consists of 15 residues. Germline CDR1 reads SNHLY; CDR2 reads FYNNEI. Trimming left V 2 bases short and J 6 bases short, with 16 bases between. CDR3 coding DNA: TGTGCCAGCAGTGAAACTAGAACTCCGAGCAATGGCTACACCTTC. This codes for CASSETRTPSNGYTF. The whole variable domain, remainder taken from reference TRBV2 and TRBJ1-2, is EPEVTQTPSHQVTQMGQEVILRCVPISNHLYFYWYRQILGQKVEFLVSFYNNEISEKSEIFDDQFSVERPDGSNFTLKIRSTKLEDSAMYFCASSETRTPSNGYTFGSGTRLTVV.

This chain links TRBV7-9 with TRBJ2-7; the D gene is possibly TRBD2 (6 bases). CDR1 is SEHNR and CDR2 is FQNEAQ in the germline V gene (reference sequence). V was cut by 5 bases and J by 2 bases, with 13 bases left in between. CDR3 size: 14 residues. The CDR3: CASSPDGEAYEQYF. The CDR3 nucleotides read TGTGCCAGCAGCCCGGATGGGGAGGCCTACGAGCAGTACTTC. Supplemented by reference TRBV7-9 and TRBJ2-7, the full variable domain reads DTGVSQNPRHKITKRGQNVTFRCDPISEHNRLYWYRQTLGQGPEFLTYFQNEAQLEKSRLLSDRFSAERPKGSFSTLEIQRTEQGDSAMYLCASSPDGEAYEQYFGPGTRLTVT.

The gene calls are TRBV30 and TRBJ1-1, with TRBD1 matching over 9 bases. Germline V lookup: CDR1 GTSNPN, CDR2 SVGIG (reference sequence). V lost 1 base, J lost 5 bases, and 8 bases stayed unmatched. The CDR3 runs to 15 residues. The CDR3 region is CAWSGPGQGWTEAFF. For the CDR3, the DNA is TGTGCCTGGAGTGGACCGGGACAGGGTTGGACTGAAGCTTTCTTT.

This clone occurred once. The CDR3, as DNA: TGTGCCAGCAGCTTGGGCGCAGGGACAGGGGGCTTTAGGGGCTACACCTTC. It specifies CASSLGAGTGGFRGYTF. This sequence joins TRBV5-4 and TRBJ1-2; 12 bases are shared with TRBD1. Germline CDR1 SGHNT, CDR2 YYREEE (reference sequence). Unmatched junction bases numbered 11, after V lost 0 bases and J lost 8 bases. This CDR3 has 17 residues.

The V call is TRBV18, the J call TRBJ2-3, with 8 bases lining up with TRBD1. The CDR3 has 16 amino acids. Germline V gene lookup returns CDR1 KGHSH and CDR2 LQKENI. Germline trimming cut 5 bases from V and 4 bases from J; bases unmatched to any gene: 11. Here the CDR3 reads CASSGVRTGSADTQYF. The DNA for the CDR3 is TGTGCCAGCTCAGGAGTTAGGACAGGGTCCGCAGATACGCAGTATTTT.

CDR3 DNA sequence: TGTGCCAGCAGCTTTCCCTCCGAGGTCACCGGGGAGCTGTTTTTT. This sequence encodes CASSFPSEVTGELFF. V and J are TRBV7-9 and TRBJ2-2; no clear D gene. V lost 3 bases and J 4 bases, leaving 12 bases between the germline ends. The CDR3 totals 15 residues. CDR1 SEHNR and CDR2 FQNEAQ come from the germline V gene (reference sequence).

The V call is TRBV7-8, the J call TRBJ1-1, with 10 bases fitting TRBD1. The trim removed 1 base at V and 0 bases at J, leaving 5 bases unmatched. The CDR3 contains 17 residues. CDR1 and CDR2 from the germline V gene are SGHVS and FQNEAQ. CDR3 loop: CASSLVGQGGMNTEAFF. CDR3 nucleotides: TGTGCCAGCAGCTTAGTTGGACAGGGGGGAATGAACACTGAAGCTTTCTTT.

J is TRBJ2-3 and V is TRBV29-1, with TRBD2 matching over 7 bases. With V trimmed by 3 bases and J by 6 bases, 6 bases remained unmatched. The CDR3 contains 13 residues. Germline V CDR1 and CDR2: SQVTM, ANQGSEA. CDR3 in DNA: TGCAGCGTTGATGACCGAGCGGGGGATACGCAGTATTTT. Protein product: CSVDDRAGDTQYF.

This sequence joins TRBV4-1 and TRBJ2-3, with a possible D match to TRBD1 (5 bases). The CDR3 contains 13 residues. Germline CDR1 MGHRA, CDR2 YSYEKL. V gave up 10 bases and J gave up 0 bases, with 11 bases separating them. The CDR3 DNA reads TGCGCCACCGCCGACAGTAGCACAGATACGCAGTATTTT. Encoded protein: CATADSSTDTQYF.

The J gene is TRBJ2-3, the V gene TRBV30; TRBD1 is a possible D gene (5 bases). The germline V and J ends were trimmed by 6 bases and 5 bases, with 15 bases remaining between them. Germline CDR1 is GTSNPN and CDR2 is SVGIG (reference sequence). The CDR3 consists of 13 residues. The CDR3 protein is CACSVGRGDTQYF. The CDR3 DNA is TGTGCCTGTTCGGTGGGGCGCGGAGATACGCAGTATTTT.

CDR3 bases: TGTGCCTGGAGCCAGGGCCTGGGAGGGGACGATGAAGCTTTCTTT. Protein sequence: CAWSQGLGGDDEAFF. The V gene is TRBV30, the J gene TRBJ1-1; a possible D gene is TRBD1 (5 bases). Germline CDR1 GTSNPN, CDR2 SVGIG (reference sequence). The length of the CDR3 is 15 residues. V dropped 3 bases and J dropped 7 bases, with 21 bases sitting between them.

The chain combines TRBV5-5 with TRBJ1-1; D remains unclear. The CDR3 loop spans 13 amino acids. V shed 3 bases and J shed 0 bases, with 6 bases lying between them. Germline CDR1 SGHKS, CDR2 YYEKEE (reference sequence). CDR3 protein: CASSWLLNTEAFF. CDR3 DNA: TGTGCCAGCAGCTGGCTGCTGAACACTGAAGCTTTCTTT.

The V call is TRBV27, the J call TRBJ1-2; 12 bases are a match to TRBD1. CDR3 length: 16 amino acids. Trimming at V came to 1 base and at J to 7 bases, leaving 7 bases not matched to a gene. CDR1 is MNHEY and CDR2 is SMNVEV in the germline V gene (reference sequence). This CDR3 reads CASSLLTGTGGSGYTF. CDR3 bases: TGTGCCAGCAGTTTATTGACCGGGACAGGGGGCTCTGGCTACACCTTC.

In its sample, this clone was seen a few times. The chain carries TRBV5-6 and TRBJ1-2, with 11 positions matching TRBD1. CDR1 and CDR2 from the germline V gene are SGHDT and YYEEEE. V lost 4 bases, J lost 7 bases, and 6 bases stayed unmatched. This CDR3 contains 14 residues. The CDR3 loop is CASSLGQGAFGYTF. The CDR3 DNA sequence: TGTGCCAGCAGCCTCGGACAGGGGGCTTTTGGCTACACCTTC.

This chain uses TRBV5-5 with TRBJ1-4; D is possibly TRBD1 (5 bases). The CDR3 runs to 16 residues. The germline CDR1 and CDR2 sequences are SGHKS and YYEKEE (reference sequence). V was shortened by 2 bases and J by 0 bases, with 11 bases between the two germline ends. The CDR3 here is CASSLLQTATNEKLFF. For the CDR3, the DNA is TGTGCCAGCAGCTTATTACAGACAGCAACTAATGAAAAACTGTTTTTT.

The CDR3 region has the DNA TGTGCCACCAGCAGCGAATTGCACAGATTGACCTATGGCTACACCTTC. Protein sequence: CATSSELHRLTYGYTF. The chain joins TRBV15 to TRBJ1-2; no clear D. V lost 3 bases and J lost 4, with 18 bases in between. This CDR3 contains 16 residues. Germline values: CDR1 LNHNV, CDR2 YYDKDF (reference sequence).

The rearrangement uses TRBV7-9 and TRBJ2-5; tentative D call: TRBD1 (6 bases). The J call may be incorrect, as the DNA end agrees better with TRBJ2-7. The CDR3 length is 14 residues. Germline V lookup: CDR1 SEHNR, CDR2 FQNEAQ (reference sequence). CDR3 region: CASSKDSPAYEQYF. The CDR3 coding sequence is TGTGCCAGCAGCAAGGACAGCCCCGCCTACGAGCAGTACTTC.

In the case of this clone: The junction shows a germline mismatch at one end, possibly a read error. The chain employs TRBV7-9 and TRBJ1-5; 7 positions match TRBD1. CDR1 SEHNR and CDR2 FQNEAQ come from the germline V gene (reference sequence). The CDR3 is 17 residues long. CDR3 DNA sequence: TGTTCCAGCAGCTTAGCGCTCCAGGGGGATGACAATCAGCCCCAGCATTTT. Translating it yields CSSSLALQGDDNQPQHF.

Of note for this clone: Other DNA sequences in this sample translate to the same CDR3. V usage is TRBV5-4 and J usage is TRBJ2-3; no firm D call. Trimming took off 1 base at V and 6 bases at J, with 6 bases between the two ends. CDR1 is SGHNT, CDR2 YYREEE, per germline (reference sequence). The CDR3 is 12 residues long. Written as DNA, the CDR3 is TGTGCCAGCAGCTTGAGCTCGGATACGCAGTATTTT. Translating it yields CASSLSSDTQYF.

The V and J genes are TRBV5-4 and TRBJ2-1; 10 bases agree with TRBD1. This CDR3 comprises 16 residues. Germline V gene data show CDR1 as SGHNT and CDR2 as YYREEE (reference sequence). The V and J ends lost 4 bases and 4 bases, in that order; junction bases with no gene match: 8. This CDR3 reads CASSPGQGGLYNEQFF. CDR3 nucleotide sequence: TGTGCCAGCAGCCCTGGACAGGGGGGCCTTTACAATGAGCAGTTCTTC.

The CDR3 DNA follows: TGTGCCAGCAGCCCCCCCGGGACAGGCTCCTACAATGAGCAGTTCTTC. It encodes CASSPPGTGSYNEQFF. This chain uses TRBV7-9 with TRBJ2-1, with 8 bases lining up with TRBD1. After removal of 5 bases from V and 0 bases from J, the junction contained 6 bases not matched to a gene. The CDR3 sequence is 16 residues long. The V gene's germline CDR1 is SEHNR and CDR2 FQNEAQ (reference sequence).

The rearrangement joins TRBV29-1 to TRBJ2-1; TRBD2 matches at 8 bases. There are 15 residues in the CDR3. Germline CDR1 and CDR2: SQVTM and ANQGSEA. The ends lost 0 bases at V and 8 bases at J; junction bases unmatched: 9. The CDR3 protein is CSVEDRGGGLDEQFF. The DNA for the CDR3 is TGCAGCGTTGAAGATAGGGGCGGGGGGTTGGATGAGCAGTTCTTC.

The gene calls are TRBV6-6 and TRBJ2-4; D is unclear. V gave up 2 bases and J gave up 9 bases, with 14 bases separating them. The CDR3 length is 14 residues. Per the germline V gene, CDR1 is MNHNY and CDR2 is SVGAGI (reference sequence). In DNA form, the CDR3 reads TGTGCCAGCAGTTACCCCACGAGTAGAGGCATTCAGTACTTC. This translates into CASSYPTSRGIQYF.

The gene calls are TRBV7-2 and TRBJ1-5; TRBD1 matches 7 bases. CDR3 length: 14 residues. The germline gives CDR1 SGHTA, CDR2 FQGNSA. With 5 bases clipped from V and 3 bases from J, the junction kept 4 bases outside the gene matches. The chain's CDR3 is CASSQTGFNQPQHF. The DNA of the CDR3 is TGTGCCAGCAGCCAGACAGGGTTCAATCAGCCCCAGCATTTT.